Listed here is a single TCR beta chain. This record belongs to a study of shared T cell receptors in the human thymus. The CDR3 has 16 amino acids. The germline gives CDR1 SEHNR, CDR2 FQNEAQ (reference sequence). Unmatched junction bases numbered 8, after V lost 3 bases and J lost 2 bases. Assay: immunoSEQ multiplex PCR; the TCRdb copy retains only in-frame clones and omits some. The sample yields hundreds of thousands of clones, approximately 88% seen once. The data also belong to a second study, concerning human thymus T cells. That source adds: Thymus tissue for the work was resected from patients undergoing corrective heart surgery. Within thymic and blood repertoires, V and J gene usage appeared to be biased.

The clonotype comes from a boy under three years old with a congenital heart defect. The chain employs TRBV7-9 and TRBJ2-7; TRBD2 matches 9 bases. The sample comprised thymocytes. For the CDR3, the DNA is TGTGCCAGCAGCTTGTCCCTAGCGGGAAGGGCCTACGAGCAGTACTTC. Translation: CASSLSLAGRAYEQYF.